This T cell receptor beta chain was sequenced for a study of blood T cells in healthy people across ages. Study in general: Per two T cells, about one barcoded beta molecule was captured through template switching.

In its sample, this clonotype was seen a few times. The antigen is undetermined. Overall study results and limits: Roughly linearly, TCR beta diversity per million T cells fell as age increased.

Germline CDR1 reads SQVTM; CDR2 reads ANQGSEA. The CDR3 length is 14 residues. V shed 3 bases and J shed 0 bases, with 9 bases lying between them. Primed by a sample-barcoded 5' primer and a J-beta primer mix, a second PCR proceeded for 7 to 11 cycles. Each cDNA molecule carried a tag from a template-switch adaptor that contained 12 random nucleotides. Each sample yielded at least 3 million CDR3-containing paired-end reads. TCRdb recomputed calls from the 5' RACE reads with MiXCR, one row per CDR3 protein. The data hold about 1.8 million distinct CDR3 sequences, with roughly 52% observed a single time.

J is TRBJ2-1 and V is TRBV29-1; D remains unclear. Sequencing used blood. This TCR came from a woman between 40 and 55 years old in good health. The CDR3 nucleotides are TGCAGCGTTGATACGTTGAGCTCCTACAATGAGCAGTTCTTC. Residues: CSVDTLSSYNEQFF.